This T cell receptor (beta chain) was sequenced for a study of T cell responses to AZD1222 COVID-19 vaccine. Whole-study context: Recipients boosted at about 4 weeks or about 12 weeks are pooled.

Note on this clone: The antigen is not known.

Method: immunoSEQ multiplex PCR; TCRdb's copy keeps in-frame clones and lacks some. The sample carries some 190,000 clones, approximately 92% recorded once. Study conclusions and caveats: AZD1222 recipients seropositive at baseline numbered only six or seven. The study found vaccine-associated CD4 TCRs spanning spike, dominant at 160-218 and 743-854. The donors showed a predominance of white British ancestry and of females, with possible underestimation of clonal diversity.

This CDR3 is 14 amino acids long. Looked up from germline, CDR1 is SGDLS and CDR2 is YYNGEE. V lost 2 bases, J lost 0 bases, and 6 bases lay in between. This chain links TRBV9 with TRBJ1-5; unclear D gene. Material: peripheral blood, obtained on day 0 of AZD1222 vaccination. The origin of this receptor is an adult in good health. CDR3 loop: CASSVTASNQPQHF. The CDR3, as DNA: TGTGCCAGCAGCGTTACAGCTAGCAATCAGCCCCAGCATTTT. The whole variable domain, filled in from reference TRBV9 and TRBJ1-5, reads DSGVTQTPKHLITATGQRVTLRCSPRSGDLSVYWYQQSLDQGLQFLIQYYNGEERAKGNILERFSAQQFPDLHSELNLSSLELGDSALYFCASSVTASNQPQHFGDGTRLSIL.